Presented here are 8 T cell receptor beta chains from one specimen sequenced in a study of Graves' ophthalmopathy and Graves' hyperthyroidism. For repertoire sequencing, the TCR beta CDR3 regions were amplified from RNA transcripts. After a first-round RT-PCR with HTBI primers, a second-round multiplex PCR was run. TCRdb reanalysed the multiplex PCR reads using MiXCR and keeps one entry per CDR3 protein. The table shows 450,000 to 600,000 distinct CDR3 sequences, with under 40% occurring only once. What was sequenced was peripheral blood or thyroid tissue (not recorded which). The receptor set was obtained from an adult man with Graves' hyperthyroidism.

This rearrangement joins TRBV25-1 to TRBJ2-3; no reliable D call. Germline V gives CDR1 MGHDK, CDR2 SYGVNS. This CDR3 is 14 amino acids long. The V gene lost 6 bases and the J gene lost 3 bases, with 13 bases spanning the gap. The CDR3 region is CASSLGIVTDTQYF. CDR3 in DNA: TGTGCCAGCAGCCTGGGGATTGTGACAGATACGCAGTATTTT.

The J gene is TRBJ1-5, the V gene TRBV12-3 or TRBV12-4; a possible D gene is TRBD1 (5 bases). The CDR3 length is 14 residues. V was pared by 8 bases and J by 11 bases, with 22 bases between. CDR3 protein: CASRQGAGLGAQHF. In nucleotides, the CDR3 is TGTGCCAGCCGACAAGGGGCGGGGCTGGGGGCCCAGCATTTT.

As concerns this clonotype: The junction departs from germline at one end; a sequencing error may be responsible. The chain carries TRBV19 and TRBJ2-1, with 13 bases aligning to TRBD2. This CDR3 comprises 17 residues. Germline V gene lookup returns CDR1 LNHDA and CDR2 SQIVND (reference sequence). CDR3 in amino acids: CASSITSGRAAYNEQFF. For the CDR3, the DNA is TGTGCCAGTAGTATAACTAGCGGGAGGGCCGCTTACAATGAACAGTTCTTC.

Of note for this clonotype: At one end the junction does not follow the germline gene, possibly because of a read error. This CDR3 reads CAGRQGIGYTF. The CDR3 DNA follows: TGTGCCGGCAGACAGGGGATTGGCTACACCTTC. This chain connects TRBV12-3 or TRBV12-4 to TRBJ1-2; 8 bases map to TRBD1. This CDR3 is 11 amino acids long.

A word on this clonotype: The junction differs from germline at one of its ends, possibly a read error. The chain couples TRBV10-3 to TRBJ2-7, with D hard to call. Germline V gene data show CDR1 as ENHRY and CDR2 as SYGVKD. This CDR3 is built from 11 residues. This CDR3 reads CAIGDLREQYF. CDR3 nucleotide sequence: TGTGCCATCGGTGATTTGAGGGAGCAGTACTTC.

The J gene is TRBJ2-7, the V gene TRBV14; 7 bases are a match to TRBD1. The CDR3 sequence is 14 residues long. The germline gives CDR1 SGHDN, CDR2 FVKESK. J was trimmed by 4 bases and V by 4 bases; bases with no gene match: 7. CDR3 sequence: CASSRDRVGYEQYF. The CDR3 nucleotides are TGTGCCAGCAGCCGAGACAGGGTAGGGTACGAGCAGTACTTC.

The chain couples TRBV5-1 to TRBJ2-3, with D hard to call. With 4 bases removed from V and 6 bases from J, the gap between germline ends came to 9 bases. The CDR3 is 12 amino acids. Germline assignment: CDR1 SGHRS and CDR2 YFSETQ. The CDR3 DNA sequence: TGCGCCAGCAGCGCAGACTTCGATACGCAGTATTTT. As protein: CASSADFDTQYF. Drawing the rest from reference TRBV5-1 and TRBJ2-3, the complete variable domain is KAGVTQTPRYLIKTRGQQVTLSCSPISGHRSVSWYQQTPGQGLQFLFEYFSETQRNKGNFPGRFSGRQFSNSRSEMNVSTLELGDSALYLCASSADFDTQYFGPGTRLTVL.

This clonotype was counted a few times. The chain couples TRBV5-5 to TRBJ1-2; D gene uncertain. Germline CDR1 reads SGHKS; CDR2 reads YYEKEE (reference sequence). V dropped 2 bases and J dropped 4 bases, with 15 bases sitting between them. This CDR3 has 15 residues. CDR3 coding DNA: TGTGCCAGCAGCTTAGAGCTGGAAAGGCCCTATGGCTACACCTTC. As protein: CASSLELERPYGYTF.